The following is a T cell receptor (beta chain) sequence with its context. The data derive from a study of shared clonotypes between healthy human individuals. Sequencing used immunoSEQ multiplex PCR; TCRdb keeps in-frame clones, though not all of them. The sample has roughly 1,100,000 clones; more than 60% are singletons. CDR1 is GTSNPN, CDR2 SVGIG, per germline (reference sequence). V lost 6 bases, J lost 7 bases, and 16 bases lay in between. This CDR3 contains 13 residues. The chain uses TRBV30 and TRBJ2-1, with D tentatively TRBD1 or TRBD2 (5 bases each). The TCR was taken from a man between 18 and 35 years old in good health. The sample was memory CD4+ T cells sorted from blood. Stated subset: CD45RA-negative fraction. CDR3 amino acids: CACGTDWLNEQFF. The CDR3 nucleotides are TGTGCCTGTGGGACGGATTGGTTGAATGAGCAGTTCTTC.